This T cell receptor (beta chain) came from a study of cytomegalovirus exposure and HLA in healthy donors. Overall study results and limits: Later, an analysis showed that TCR beta chains associated with HLA were more clonally expanded than others that were equally common. Whilst most TCR sequences proved rare, a subset of public TCRs occurred across many donors.

Germline V gives CDR1 MNHNY, CDR2 SVGAGI (reference sequence). V was shortened by 7 bases and J by 2 bases, with 12 bases between the two germline ends. The CDR3 runs to 13 residues. As for this clone: Its antigen is unknown.

The PCR employed 60 Vbeta primers together with 13 Jbeta primers. Only in-frame clones appear in the TCRdb table, and some are missing; sequencing was by immunoSEQ multiplex PCR. Of some 130,000 clones listed, less than 85% are singletons. This TCR was recovered from a woman aged 45-65 years in good health and CMV-seropositive. The chain has TRBV6-6 and TRBJ2-7; tentative D call: TRBD2 (5 bases). Sequenced sample: PBMCs. The CDR3 spells CASTAAGAYEQYF. Here the CDR3 DNA reads TGTGCCAGCACAGCGGCGGGCGCCTACGAGCAGTACTTC.